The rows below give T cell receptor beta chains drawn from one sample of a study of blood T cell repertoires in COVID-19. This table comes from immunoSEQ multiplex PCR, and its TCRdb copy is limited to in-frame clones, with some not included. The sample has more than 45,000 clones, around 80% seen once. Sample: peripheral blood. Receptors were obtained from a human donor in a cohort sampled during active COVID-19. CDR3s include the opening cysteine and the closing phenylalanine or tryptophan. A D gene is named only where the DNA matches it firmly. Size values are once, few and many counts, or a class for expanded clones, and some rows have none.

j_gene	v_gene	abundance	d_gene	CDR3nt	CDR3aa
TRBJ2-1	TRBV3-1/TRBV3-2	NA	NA	TGTGCCAGCAGCCGAGACTTAGATGAGCAGTTCTTC	CASSRDLDEQFF
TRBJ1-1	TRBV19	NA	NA	TGTGCCAGTAAGAGGATTACTGAAGCTTTCTTT	CASKRITEAFF
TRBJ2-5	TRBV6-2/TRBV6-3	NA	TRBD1	TGTGCCAGCAGCCCGACAGGGGCGGAGACCCAGTACTTC	CASSPTGAETQYF
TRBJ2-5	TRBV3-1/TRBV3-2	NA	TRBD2	TGTGCCAGCAGCCAAGAACTAGCGGGAGGGCGGCATCTCCAAGGGACCCAGTACTTC	CASSQELAGGRHLQGTQYF
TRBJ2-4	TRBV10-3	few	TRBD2	TGTGCCATCGCCGCGGGGGTCGACAAAAACATTCAGTACTTC	CAIAAGVDKNIQYF
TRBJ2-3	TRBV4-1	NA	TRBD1	TGCGCCAGCAGCTCAAACAGGGGGCGAACAGATACGCAGTATTTT	CASSSNRGRTDTQYF
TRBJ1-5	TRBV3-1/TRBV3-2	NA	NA	TGTGCCAGCAGCCAAGGAGGCAGCCTCAATCAGCCCCAGCATTTT	CASSQGGSLNQPQHF
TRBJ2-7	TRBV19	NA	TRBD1	TGTGCCAGTAGTAACCGGGACAGGAGCTCCTACGAGCAGTACTTC	CASSNRDRSSYEQYF
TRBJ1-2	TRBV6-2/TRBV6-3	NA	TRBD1	TGTGCCAGCAGCCTCGATTGGACAGGATATGGCTACACCTTC	CASSLDWTGYGYTF
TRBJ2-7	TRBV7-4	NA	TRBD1	TGTGCCAGCAGCCCGAGACAGGGGGCTTACGAGCAGTACTTC	CASSPRQGAYEQYF
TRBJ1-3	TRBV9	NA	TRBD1	TGTGCCAGCAGCGATCAGGGGGCATATGGAAACACCATATATTTT	CASSDQGAYGNTIYF
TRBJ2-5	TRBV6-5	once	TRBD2	TGTGCTGGTGCAGCGGGGGGGCCGAGCGAGACCCAGTACTTC	CAGAAGGPSETQYF
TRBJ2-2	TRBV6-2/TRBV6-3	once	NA	TGTGCCAGCAGTGCGGCAAGGCAGAACACCGGGGAGCTGTTTTTT	CASSAARQNTGELFF
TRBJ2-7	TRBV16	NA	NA	TGTGCCAGCAGCCAATCGGCTACACGGGGCTACGAGCAGTACTTC	CASSQSATRGYEQYF
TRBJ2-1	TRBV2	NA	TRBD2	TGTGCCAGCAGTGCCCAGCGGGGGGCCCATGAGCAGTTCTTC	CASSAQRGAHEQFF
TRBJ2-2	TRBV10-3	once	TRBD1	TGTGCCGTCTCCCCCCACGGGACAGGGCAAACCGGGGAGCTGTTTTTT	CAVSPHGTGQTGELFF
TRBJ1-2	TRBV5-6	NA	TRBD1	TGTGCCAGCAGCTTCGACAGGGGGTACTATGGCTACACCTTC	CASSFDRGYYGYTF
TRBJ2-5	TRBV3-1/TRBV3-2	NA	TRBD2	TGTGCCAGCAGCCATGACGGGGGGAAAACCCAGTACTTC	CASSHDGGKTQYF
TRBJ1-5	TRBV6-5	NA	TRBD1	TGTGCCAGCTTTGGACAGGTCAATCAGCCCCAGCATTTT	CASFGQVNQPQHF